The 9 T cell receptor beta chains reported below all come from one sample, sequenced in a study of beta chain features in type 1 diabetes. Expressed TCRB transcripts were sequenced after all isolated RNA was converted to cDNA. Assay used: immunoSEQ multiplex PCR; TCRdb lists only in-frame clones, some missing. The sample records some 900,000 clones, 17% being singletons. The specimen was naive CD4+ T cells from blood. These receptors were taken from a woman aged 18-30 years in good health.

In this sample, this clone turned up a few times. The V gene is TRBV21-1, the J gene TRBJ2-5; TRBD1 is the table's D call, not checked against the DNA. TRBV21-1 is designated a pseudogene. The CDR3 is 16 amino acids. The CDR3 coding sequence is TGTGCCAGCAGCAAAGATCCGACAGGGGGCGAGGAGACCCAGTACTTC. Protein: CASSKDPTGGEETQYF.

This clone appeared a single time. The V and J genes are TRBV6-1 and TRBJ2-1; D possibly corresponds to TRBD1 (6 bases). From germline, CDR1 is MNHNS and CDR2 SASEGT. This CDR3 comprises 12 residues. V dropped 6 bases and J dropped 7 bases, with 10 bases sitting between them. This CDR3 reads CASSKDRNEQFF. The CDR3 DNA follows: TGTGCCAGCAGCAAAGACAGGAATGAGCAGTTCTTC.

This clone was seen only a few times. This sequence joins TRBV4-2 and TRBJ1-2; D might be TRBD1 (5 bases). This CDR3 comprises 14 residues. V lost 0 bases, J lost 4 bases, and 9 bases lay in between. The germline gives CDR1 LGHNA, CDR2 YNFKEQ. The CDR3 reads CASSQEGDGYGYTF. The CDR3 DNA sequence: TGTGCCAGCAGCCAAGAAGGGGATGGCTATGGCTACACCTTC.

The chain carries TRBV7-2 and TRBJ1-1, with a possible D match to TRBD1 (5 bases). The germline V gene encodes CDR1 SGHTA and CDR2 FQGNSA. V was trimmed by 3 bases and J by 3 bases, leaving 11 bases between them. This CDR3 region has 14 residues. DNA of the CDR3: TGTGCCAGCAGCTTGGTTACAGGATACACTGAAGCTTTCTTT. Translating it yields CASSLVTGYTEAFF.

The V gene is TRBV9, the J gene TRBJ2-2; no firm D call. The germline gives CDR1 SGDLS, CDR2 YYNGEE. The V gene lost 0 bases and the J gene lost 5 bases, with 11 bases spanning the gap. The CDR3 runs 15 residues. CDR3 nucleotides: TGTGCCAGCAGCGTAGGCCAGTCCAGGACCGGGGAGCTGTTTTTT. Translated, it gives CASSVGQSRTGELFF.

This clone was picked up a small number of times. The chain joins TRBV9 to TRBJ2-1; D is unclear. Trimming removed 1 base at V and 0 bases at J, with 11 bases between. The CDR3 spans 16 residues. Germline V gene sequence: CDR1 SGDLS, CDR2 YYNGEE. The CDR3 loop is CASSVYAGSSYNEQFF. CDR3 DNA: TGTGCCAGCAGCGTATATGCTGGAAGCTCCTACAATGAGCAGTTCTTC.

Notes on this clone: Other nucleotide sequences from this sample produce the same CDR3. The chain recombines TRBV18 with TRBJ2-3; D not resolved. The CDR3 sequence is 14 residues long. Trimming cost V 0 bases and J 2 bases, with 6 bases left between them. The germline CDR1 and CDR2 sequences are KGHSH and LQKENI. Here the CDR3 DNA reads TGTGCCAGCTCACCACCCCCTAACACAGATACGCAGTATTTT. Translation gives CASSPPPNTDTQYF. Full variable domain (rest looked up from reference TRBV18 and TRBJ2-3): NAGVMQNPRHLVRRRGQEARLRCSPMKGHSHVYWYRQLPEEGLKFMVYLQKENIIDESGMPKERFSAEFPKEGPSILRIQQVVRGDSAAYFCASSPPPNTDTQYFGPGTRLTVL.

The chain joins TRBV10-3 to TRBJ2-7, with 9 bases matching TRBD1. The CDR3 has 14 amino acids. V lost 6 bases to trimming and J lost 5 bases; unmatched junction nucleotides: 8. Looked up from germline, CDR1 is ENHRY and CDR2 is SYGVKD. CDR3 nucleotides: TGTGCCATCAGGGGGGGACAGGGTGGTAACGAGCAGTACTTC. Protein sequence: CAIRGGQGGNEQYF.

On this clone itself: The sample holds other DNA sequences that translate to the same CDR3. V and J are TRBV11-2 and TRBJ1-1; perhaps TRBD1 as D (6 bases). Germline CDR1 and CDR2: SGHAT and FQNNGV. V gave up 11 bases and J gave up 11 bases, with 21 bases separating them. The CDR3 is 12 residues long. For the CDR3, the DNA is TGTGCCCTCAGTCGGGGGCTATCGCGGGCTTTCTTT. It translates to CALSRGLSRAFF.